What follows are 10 T cell receptor beta chains derived from one specimen sequenced in a study of human T cells and chemical hapten exposure. TCRdb reanalysed the RACE reads using MiXCR and keeps one entry per CDR3 protein. The sample consists of about 120,000 distinct CDR3 sequences, approximately 15% of them appearing once. Time point of the sample: pre-sensitization, week 0. Sample treatment: therapeutic diphenylcyclopropenone sensitization with weekly scalp DPC. The sequencing here drew on whole blood, taken in connection with sensitization to the hapten diphenylcyclopropenone (DPC). Receptors originate from a woman under 30 with alopecia areata. Some clones in this sample may be carry-over from other donors' samples.

This clonotype came up a few times. V gene TRBV27 combines with J gene TRBJ1-1, with 8 nucleotides matching TRBD1. Trimming took 3 bases from V and 6 from J; bases not matched to a gene: 12. This CDR3 region has 16 residues. Germline loops: CDR1 MNHEY, CDR2 SMNVEV (reference sequence). DNA of the CDR3: TGTGCCAGCAGTTTGGACAGGGCAGGGGTAAAAGCTGAAGCTTTCTTT. Its protein product is CASSLDRAGVKAEAFF.

The chain uses TRBV27 and TRBJ1-5; TRBD1 aligns across 7 bases. The germline V gene has CDR1 MNHEY and CDR2 SMNVEV (reference sequence). The length of the CDR3 is 18 residues. V shed 5 bases, J shed 4 bases, and the junction held 17 bases outside the gene matches. CDR3 in DNA: TGTGCCAGCAGTCCGATAGGGACAGTCCAAAGTGCGAATCAGCCCCAGCATTTT. This codes for CASSPIGTVQSANQPQHF.

The V call is TRBV2, the J call TRBJ2-7, with 7 bases matching TRBD1. The CDR3 length is 13 residues. Germline CDR1 SNHLY, CDR2 FYNNEI. With 6 bases clipped from V and 6 bases from J, the junction kept 8 bases outside the gene matches. The CDR3 sequence: CASRRQGPPEQYF. CDR3 DNA sequence: TGTGCCAGCAGGAGACAGGGACCGCCCGAGCAGTACTTC. Looking up the rest from reference TRBV2 and TRBJ2-7 gives the full variable domain: EPEVTQTPSHQVTQMGQEVILRCVPISNHLYFYWYRQILGQKVEFLVSFYNNEISEKSEIFDDQFSVERPDGSNFTLKIRSTKLEDSAMYFCASRRQGPPEQYFGPGTRLTVT.

This clonotype showed up just a few times. V usage is TRBV5-6 and J usage is TRBJ2-2, with 10 bases matching TRBD2. The CDR3 totals 18 residues. Germline trimming cut 3 bases from V and 5 bases from J; bases unmatched to any gene: 13. The germline V gene has CDR1 SGHDT and CDR2 YYEEEE. The CDR3 DNA reads as TGTGCCAGCAGCTGGGGACCCCGACTAGCGGGTAGAACCGGGGAGCTGTTTTTT. This sequence encodes CASSWGPRLAGRTGELFF.

This clonotype was seen a handful of times. The J gene is TRBJ2-3, the V gene TRBV11-3; 7 nucleotides agree with TRBD1. The CDR3 contains 18 residues. Germline V gene sequence: CDR1 SGHNT, CDR2 YENEEA. J gave up 1 base and V 1 base, and 11 bases lay outside the gene matches. The CDR3 DNA reads TGTGCCAGCAGCTTAGCTGGGGGTGGACAGGACGGCACAGATACGCAGTATTTT. It is translated as CASSLAGGGQDGTDTQYF. The variable domain in full, with the rest retrieved from reference TRBV11-3 and TRBJ2-3, is EAGVVQSPRYKIIEKKQPVAFWCNPISGHNTLYWYLQNLGQGPELLIRYENEEAVDDSQLPKDRFSAERLKGVDSTLKIQPAELGDSAVYLCASSLAGGGQDGTDTQYFGPGTRLTVL.

The chain couples TRBV29-1 to TRBJ2-5, with 7 positions matching TRBD1. This CDR3 is 13 amino acids long. The germline CDR1 and CDR2 sequences are SQVTM and ANQGSEA. V lost 6 bases and J lost 5; bases outside the gene matches: 9. In DNA form, the CDR3 reads TGCAGCGTCCGACAGGGCCTCGTCGAGACCCAGTACTTC. Encoded protein: CSVRQGLVETQYF.

This clonotype was counted between two and nine times. The chain links TRBV4-3 to TRBJ2-3, with D uncertain. The CDR3 runs to 15 residues. Between the trimmed V and J ends, which lost 0 bases and 3 bases, there was a span of 10 bases. The V gene's germline CDR1 is LGHNA and CDR2 YSLEER. The CDR3: CASSQDVGETDTQYF. DNA for the CDR3: TGCGCCAGCAGCCAAGATGTCGGAGAAACAGATACGCAGTATTTT.

This clonotype has ten or more counts. The rearrangement uses TRBV28 and TRBJ2-4, with 7 bases matching TRBD1. The ends lost 3 bases at V and 3 bases at J; junction bases unmatched: 5. Germline CDR1 reads MDHEN; CDR2 reads SYDVKM. The CDR3 is 15 residues long. The CDR3: CASSLTGIGKNIQYF. CDR3 DNA sequence: TGTGCCAGCAGTTTGACAGGGATAGGCAAAAACATTCAGTACTTC.

This clonotype turned up a few times. The chain couples TRBV5-5 to TRBJ1-5; the D is unclear. Germline CDR1 is SGHKS and CDR2 is YYEKEE (reference sequence). The CDR3 totals 15 residues. The V gene lost 0 bases and the J gene lost 6 bases, with 13 bases spanning the gap. CDR3 DNA: TGTGCCAGCAGCTTGGTGCCGGGGATGGGTCAGCCCCAGCATTTT. It codes for CASSLVPGMGQPQHF.

This clonotype was counted at least ten times. The chain employs TRBV10-3 and TRBJ1-6, with TRBD1 identical over 10 bases. CDR3 length: 14 amino acids. The trim removed 4 bases at V and 8 bases at J, leaving 2 bases unmatched. Germline V lookup: CDR1 ENHRY, CDR2 SYGVKD. CDR3 residues: CAISGGTGDSPLHF. Here the CDR3 DNA reads TGTGCCATCAGTGGTGGGACAGGGGATTCACCCCTCCACTTT.